The 2 T cell receptor beta chains in this list originate from one sample, sequenced in a study of T cell repertoires in cytomegalovirus infection. Antigens for these TCRs are unknown. TCRdb used MiXCR to reprocess the reads, holding one entry per CDR3 protein. The sample carries about 920,000 distinct CDR3 sequences, around 31% recorded once. The sample in question was cultured CD8+ T cells from PBMCs, obtained from culture after CMV antigen stimulation. The receptor set was obtained from a human donor in good health (CMV status not recorded). Some clones in this sample may be carry-over from other donors' samples.

This clonotype appeared a few times. The chain carries TRBV7-9 and TRBJ1-3; TRBD1 might be the D (6 bases). Trimming stripped 4 bases from V and 1 base from J, with 11 bases between. The V gene's germline CDR1 is SEHNR and CDR2 FQNEAQ (reference sequence). CDR3 size: 15 residues. The CDR3 DNA reads TGTGCCAGCAGCTCAACAGGGATTTCTGGAAACACCATATATTTT. Residues: CASSSTGISGNTIYF.

The J gene is TRBJ2-7, the V gene TRBV30; unclear D gene. V lost 0 bases and J lost 1, with 13 bases in between. Germline V gives CDR1 GTSNPN, CDR2 SVGIG (reference sequence). CDR3 size: 15 residues. This chain's CDR3 is CAWSVQTRNSYEQYF. The DNA of the CDR3 is TGTGCCTGGAGTGTACAGACCAGGAATTCCTACGAGCAGTACTTC.